This T cell receptor (beta chain) derives from a study of cytomegalovirus exposure and HLA in healthy donors. Primers: 60 Vbeta forward and 13 Jbeta reverse. Libraries were prepared by immunoSEQ multiplex PCR; TCRdb keeps only in-frame clonotypes and omits some of them. This table has some 120,000 clones, about 80% appearing once. Study conclusions and caveats: Specificity of three CMV-associated chains for CMV antigens was verified in vitro. The classifier was said to identify cytomegalovirus status with high specificity and sensitivity. An observed cluster of highly shared sequence variants was recorded as a likely sequencing artifact.

On this clone itself: Antigen: not known.

V was pared by 0 bases and J by 6 bases, with 6 bases of the junction left unmatched. The germline gives CDR1 SGHRS, CDR2 YFSETQ. CDR3 length: 15 residues. This sequence joins TRBV5-1 and TRBJ2-7, with 10 bases aligning to TRBD2. Sequenced: PBMCs. The TCR comes from a human donor in good health. DNA of the CDR3: TGCGCCAGCAGCTTGGAGCGGGGGGGAGGAAGCGAGCAGTACTTC. Translated, it gives CASSLERGGGSEQYF.